A single sample gave rise to the 3 T cell receptor beta chains below, sequenced in a study of STAT3 mutations in large granular lymphocyte leukemia. General observations from the study: In T-cell large granular lymphocyte leukemia, about half of patients showed multiple immunodominant subclonotypes.

Repertoires were generated with immunoSEQ multiplex PCR, while TCRdb's copy carries only in-frame clones and drops some. The sample holds approximately 4,100 clones, roughly 80% seen once. Their specific antigens are unknown. Material: peripheral blood mononuclear cells. These receptors all stem from a man aged 35-49 years with T-cell large granular lymphocyte leukemia. Some clones in this sample may be carry-over from other donors' samples.

This clone was counted a few times. CDR3 protein: CASSRDPLNYGYTF. The CDR3 DNA follows: TGCGCCAGCAGCCGGGACCCCCTTAACTATGGCTACACCTTC. The chain combines TRBV5-1 with TRBJ1-2; D may be TRBD1 (5 bases). This CDR3 comprises 14 residues. V was shortened by 4 bases and J by 1 base, with 11 bases between the two germline ends. The V gene's germline CDR1 is SGHRS and CDR2 YFSETQ.

The CDR3 DNA follows: TGTGCCAGCAGTGCCCTTCTGGCGGGTTCCTACAATGAGCAGTTCTTC. It yields the protein CASSALLAGSYNEQFF. This chain joins TRBV2 and TRBJ2-1; possibly TRBD2 for D (5 bases). Germline loops: CDR1 SNHLY, CDR2 FYNNEI. This CDR3 comprises 16 residues. Trimming took off 4 bases at V and 1 base at J, with 14 bases between the two ends.

The V and J genes are TRBV28 and TRBJ1-5; 7 positions match TRBD1. Germline loops: CDR1 MDHEN, CDR2 SYDVKM. There are 13 residues in the CDR3. The V gene end was trimmed by 2 bases and the J gene end by 7 bases; junction bases not matched to a gene: 2. The CDR3 DNA sequence: TGTGCCAGCAGTTTAGACAGGGAACAGCCCCAGCATTTT. It yields the protein CASSLDREQPQHF.